These T cell receptor beta chains were read from a single sample in a study of T cells in Graves' hyperthyroidism and ophthalmopathy. Using its own MiXCR run on the multiplex PCR reads, TCRdb lists one record per CDR3 protein. The profile shows 30,000 to 45,000 distinct CDR3 sequences, roughly 52% of them singletons. Sequenced input: blood. Receptors originate from a middle-aged man with Graves' ophthalmopathy. Both conserved end residues are part of each CDR3. D genes are given only for firm matches. Some rows have no size entry. The others give once, few or many, or a class for an expanded clone.

>TRBJ2-7|TRBD1|-|TRBV2
CASSDDRASYEQYF
TGTGCCAGCAGTGATGACAGGGCCTCCTACGAGCAGTACTTC
>TRBJ2-1|TRBD2|many|TRBV28
CASSPSGGARNEQFF
TGTGCCAGCAGCCCATCCGGGGGGGCCCGCAATGAGCAGTTCTTC
>TRBJ2-7|TRBD2|medium-sized|TRBV2
CAIDSSGGEEQYF
TGTGCCATCGATAGTAGCGGGGGTGAGGAGCAGTACTTC
>TRBJ2-1|TRBD2|medium-sized|TRBV7-8
CASSLYPTSGNYNEQFF
TGTGCCAGCAGCCTTTACCCTACTAGCGGGAACTACAATGAGCAGTTCTTC
>TRBJ2-5|TRBD2|many|TRBV11-2
CASSHTGGAGETQYF
TGTGCCAGCAGTCATACGGGGGGGGCGGGGGAGACCCAGTACTTC
>TRBJ2-7|-|-|TRBV28
CASSPLGQTRGKLYEQYF
TGTGCCAGCAGTCCCCTTGGACAGACCCGAGGAAAGTTGTACGAGCAGTACTTC
>TRBJ2-7|-|-|TRBV10-2
CACCESWDEQNF
TGCGCCTGCTGTGAGTCGTGGGACGAGCAGAACTTC
>TRBJ1-6|TRBD1|many|TRBV27
CASSLYAGQYYNSPLHF
TGTGCCAGCAGTTTATATGCGGGACAGTACTATAATTCACCCCTCCACTTT
>TRBJ2-7|TRBD2|-|TRBV20-1
CSAEDGLAGGAPYEQYF
TGCAGTGCTGAAGATGGACTAGCGGGAGGCGCACCCTACGAGCAGTACTTC
>TRBJ2-7|-|-|TRBV12-3/TRBV12-4
CATRHSRGVNEQYF
TGTGCCACCAGACATAGCAGGGGGGTTAACGAGCAGTACTTC
>TRBJ2-5|-|-|TRBV2
CASRGQETQYF
TGTGCCAGCAGGGGCCAAGAGACCCAGTACTTC
>TRBJ1-1|-|-|TRBV20-1
CSASRNTEAFF
TGCAGTGCTAGTAGGAACACTGAAGCTTTCTTT
>TRBJ2-5|-|medium-sized|TRBV15
CATSRDWGRTETQYF
TGTGCCACCAGCAGAGATTGGGGAAGAACCGAGACCCAGTACTTC
>TRBJ1-2|TRBD1|-|TRBV5-5
CASGEDRGRLGYGYIF
TGTGCCAGCGGCGAGGACAGGGGGCGATTAGGCTATGGCTACATCTTC
>TRBJ2-7|TRBD2|-|TRBV19
CASSLGLAGYGQYF
TGTGCCAGTAGTTTGGGACTAGCGGGCTACGGGCAGTACTTC
>TRBJ1-5|TRBD1|-|TRBV20-1
CSADGTGPYSNQPQHF
TGCAGTGCCGACGGGACAGGCCCTTATAGCAATCAGCCCCAGCATTTT